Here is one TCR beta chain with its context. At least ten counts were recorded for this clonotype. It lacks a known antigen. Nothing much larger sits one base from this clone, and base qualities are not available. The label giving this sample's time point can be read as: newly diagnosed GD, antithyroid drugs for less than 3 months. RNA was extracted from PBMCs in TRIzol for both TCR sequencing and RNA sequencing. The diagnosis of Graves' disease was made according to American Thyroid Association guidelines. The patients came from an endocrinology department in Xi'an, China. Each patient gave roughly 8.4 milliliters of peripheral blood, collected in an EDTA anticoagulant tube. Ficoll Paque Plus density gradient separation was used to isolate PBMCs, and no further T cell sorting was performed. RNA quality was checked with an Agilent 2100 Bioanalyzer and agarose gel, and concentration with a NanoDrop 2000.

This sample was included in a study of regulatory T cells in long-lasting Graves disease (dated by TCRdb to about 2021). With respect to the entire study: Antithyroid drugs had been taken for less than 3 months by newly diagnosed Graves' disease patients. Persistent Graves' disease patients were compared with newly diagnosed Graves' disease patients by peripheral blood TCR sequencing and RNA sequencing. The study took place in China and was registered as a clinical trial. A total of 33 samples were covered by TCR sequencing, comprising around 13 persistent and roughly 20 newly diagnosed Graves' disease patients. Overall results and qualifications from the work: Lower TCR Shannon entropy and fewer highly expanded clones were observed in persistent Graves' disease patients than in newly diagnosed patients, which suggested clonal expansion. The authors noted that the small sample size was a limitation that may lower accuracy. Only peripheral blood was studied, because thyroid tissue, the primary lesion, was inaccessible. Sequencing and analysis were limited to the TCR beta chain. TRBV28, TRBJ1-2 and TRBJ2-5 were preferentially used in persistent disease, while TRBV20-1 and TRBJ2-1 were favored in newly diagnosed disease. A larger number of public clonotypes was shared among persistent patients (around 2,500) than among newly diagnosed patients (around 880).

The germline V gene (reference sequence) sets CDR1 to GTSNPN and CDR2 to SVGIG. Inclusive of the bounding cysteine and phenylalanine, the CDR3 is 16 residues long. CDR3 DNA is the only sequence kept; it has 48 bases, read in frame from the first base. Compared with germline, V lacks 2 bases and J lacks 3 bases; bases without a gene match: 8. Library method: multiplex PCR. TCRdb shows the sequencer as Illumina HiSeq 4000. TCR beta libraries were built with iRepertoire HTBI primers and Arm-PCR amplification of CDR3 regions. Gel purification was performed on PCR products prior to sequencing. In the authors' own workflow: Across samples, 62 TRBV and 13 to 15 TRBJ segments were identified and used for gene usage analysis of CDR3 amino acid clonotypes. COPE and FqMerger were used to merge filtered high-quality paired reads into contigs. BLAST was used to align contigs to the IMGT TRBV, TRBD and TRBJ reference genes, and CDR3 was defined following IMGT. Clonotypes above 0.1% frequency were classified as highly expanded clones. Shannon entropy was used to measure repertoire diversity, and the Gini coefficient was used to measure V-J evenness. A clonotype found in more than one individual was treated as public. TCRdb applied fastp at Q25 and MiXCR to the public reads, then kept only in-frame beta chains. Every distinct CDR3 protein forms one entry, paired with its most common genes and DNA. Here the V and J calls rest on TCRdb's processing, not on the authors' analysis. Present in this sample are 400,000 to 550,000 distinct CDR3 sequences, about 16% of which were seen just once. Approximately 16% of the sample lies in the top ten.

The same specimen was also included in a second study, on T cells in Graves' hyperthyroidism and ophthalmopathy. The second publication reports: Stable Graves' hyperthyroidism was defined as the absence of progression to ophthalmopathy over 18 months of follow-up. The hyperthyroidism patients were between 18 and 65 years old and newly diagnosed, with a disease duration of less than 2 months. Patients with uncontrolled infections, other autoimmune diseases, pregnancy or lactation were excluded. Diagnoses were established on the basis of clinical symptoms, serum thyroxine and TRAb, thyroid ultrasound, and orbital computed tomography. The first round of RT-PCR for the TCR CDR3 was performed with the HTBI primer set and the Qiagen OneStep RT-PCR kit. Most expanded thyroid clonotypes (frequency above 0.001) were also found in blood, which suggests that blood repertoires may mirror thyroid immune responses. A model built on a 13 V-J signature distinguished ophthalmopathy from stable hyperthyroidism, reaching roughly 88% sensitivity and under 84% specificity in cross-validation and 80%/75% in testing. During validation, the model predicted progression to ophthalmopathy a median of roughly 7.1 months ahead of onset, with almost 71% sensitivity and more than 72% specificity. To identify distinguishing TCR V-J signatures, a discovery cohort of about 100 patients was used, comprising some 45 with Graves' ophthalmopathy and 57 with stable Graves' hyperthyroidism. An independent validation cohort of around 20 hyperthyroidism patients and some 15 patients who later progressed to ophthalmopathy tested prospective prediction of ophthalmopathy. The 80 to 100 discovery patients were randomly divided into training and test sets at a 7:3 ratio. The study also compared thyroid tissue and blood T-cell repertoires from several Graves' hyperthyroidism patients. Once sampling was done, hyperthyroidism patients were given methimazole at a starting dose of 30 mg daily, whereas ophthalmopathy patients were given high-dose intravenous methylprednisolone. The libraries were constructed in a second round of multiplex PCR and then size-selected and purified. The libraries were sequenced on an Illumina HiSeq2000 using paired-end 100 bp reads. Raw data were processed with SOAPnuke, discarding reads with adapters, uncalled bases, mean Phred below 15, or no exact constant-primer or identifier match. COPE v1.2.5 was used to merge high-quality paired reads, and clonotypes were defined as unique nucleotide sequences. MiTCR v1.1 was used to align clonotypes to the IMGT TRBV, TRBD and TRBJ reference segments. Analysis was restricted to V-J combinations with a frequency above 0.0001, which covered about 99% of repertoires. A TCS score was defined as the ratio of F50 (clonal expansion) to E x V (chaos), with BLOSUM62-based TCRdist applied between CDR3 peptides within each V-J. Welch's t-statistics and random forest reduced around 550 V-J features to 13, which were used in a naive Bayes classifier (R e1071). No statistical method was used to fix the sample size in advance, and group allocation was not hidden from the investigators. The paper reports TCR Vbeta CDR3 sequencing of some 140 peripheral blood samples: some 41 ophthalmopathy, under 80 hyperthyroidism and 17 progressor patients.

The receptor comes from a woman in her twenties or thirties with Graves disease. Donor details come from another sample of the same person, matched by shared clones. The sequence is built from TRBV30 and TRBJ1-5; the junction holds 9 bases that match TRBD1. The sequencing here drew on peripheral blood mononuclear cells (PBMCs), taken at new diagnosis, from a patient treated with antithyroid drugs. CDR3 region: CAWSRGGQGNNQPQHF. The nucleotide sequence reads TGTGCCTGGAGTAGAGGGGGACAGGGAAACAATCAGCCCCAGCATTTT.